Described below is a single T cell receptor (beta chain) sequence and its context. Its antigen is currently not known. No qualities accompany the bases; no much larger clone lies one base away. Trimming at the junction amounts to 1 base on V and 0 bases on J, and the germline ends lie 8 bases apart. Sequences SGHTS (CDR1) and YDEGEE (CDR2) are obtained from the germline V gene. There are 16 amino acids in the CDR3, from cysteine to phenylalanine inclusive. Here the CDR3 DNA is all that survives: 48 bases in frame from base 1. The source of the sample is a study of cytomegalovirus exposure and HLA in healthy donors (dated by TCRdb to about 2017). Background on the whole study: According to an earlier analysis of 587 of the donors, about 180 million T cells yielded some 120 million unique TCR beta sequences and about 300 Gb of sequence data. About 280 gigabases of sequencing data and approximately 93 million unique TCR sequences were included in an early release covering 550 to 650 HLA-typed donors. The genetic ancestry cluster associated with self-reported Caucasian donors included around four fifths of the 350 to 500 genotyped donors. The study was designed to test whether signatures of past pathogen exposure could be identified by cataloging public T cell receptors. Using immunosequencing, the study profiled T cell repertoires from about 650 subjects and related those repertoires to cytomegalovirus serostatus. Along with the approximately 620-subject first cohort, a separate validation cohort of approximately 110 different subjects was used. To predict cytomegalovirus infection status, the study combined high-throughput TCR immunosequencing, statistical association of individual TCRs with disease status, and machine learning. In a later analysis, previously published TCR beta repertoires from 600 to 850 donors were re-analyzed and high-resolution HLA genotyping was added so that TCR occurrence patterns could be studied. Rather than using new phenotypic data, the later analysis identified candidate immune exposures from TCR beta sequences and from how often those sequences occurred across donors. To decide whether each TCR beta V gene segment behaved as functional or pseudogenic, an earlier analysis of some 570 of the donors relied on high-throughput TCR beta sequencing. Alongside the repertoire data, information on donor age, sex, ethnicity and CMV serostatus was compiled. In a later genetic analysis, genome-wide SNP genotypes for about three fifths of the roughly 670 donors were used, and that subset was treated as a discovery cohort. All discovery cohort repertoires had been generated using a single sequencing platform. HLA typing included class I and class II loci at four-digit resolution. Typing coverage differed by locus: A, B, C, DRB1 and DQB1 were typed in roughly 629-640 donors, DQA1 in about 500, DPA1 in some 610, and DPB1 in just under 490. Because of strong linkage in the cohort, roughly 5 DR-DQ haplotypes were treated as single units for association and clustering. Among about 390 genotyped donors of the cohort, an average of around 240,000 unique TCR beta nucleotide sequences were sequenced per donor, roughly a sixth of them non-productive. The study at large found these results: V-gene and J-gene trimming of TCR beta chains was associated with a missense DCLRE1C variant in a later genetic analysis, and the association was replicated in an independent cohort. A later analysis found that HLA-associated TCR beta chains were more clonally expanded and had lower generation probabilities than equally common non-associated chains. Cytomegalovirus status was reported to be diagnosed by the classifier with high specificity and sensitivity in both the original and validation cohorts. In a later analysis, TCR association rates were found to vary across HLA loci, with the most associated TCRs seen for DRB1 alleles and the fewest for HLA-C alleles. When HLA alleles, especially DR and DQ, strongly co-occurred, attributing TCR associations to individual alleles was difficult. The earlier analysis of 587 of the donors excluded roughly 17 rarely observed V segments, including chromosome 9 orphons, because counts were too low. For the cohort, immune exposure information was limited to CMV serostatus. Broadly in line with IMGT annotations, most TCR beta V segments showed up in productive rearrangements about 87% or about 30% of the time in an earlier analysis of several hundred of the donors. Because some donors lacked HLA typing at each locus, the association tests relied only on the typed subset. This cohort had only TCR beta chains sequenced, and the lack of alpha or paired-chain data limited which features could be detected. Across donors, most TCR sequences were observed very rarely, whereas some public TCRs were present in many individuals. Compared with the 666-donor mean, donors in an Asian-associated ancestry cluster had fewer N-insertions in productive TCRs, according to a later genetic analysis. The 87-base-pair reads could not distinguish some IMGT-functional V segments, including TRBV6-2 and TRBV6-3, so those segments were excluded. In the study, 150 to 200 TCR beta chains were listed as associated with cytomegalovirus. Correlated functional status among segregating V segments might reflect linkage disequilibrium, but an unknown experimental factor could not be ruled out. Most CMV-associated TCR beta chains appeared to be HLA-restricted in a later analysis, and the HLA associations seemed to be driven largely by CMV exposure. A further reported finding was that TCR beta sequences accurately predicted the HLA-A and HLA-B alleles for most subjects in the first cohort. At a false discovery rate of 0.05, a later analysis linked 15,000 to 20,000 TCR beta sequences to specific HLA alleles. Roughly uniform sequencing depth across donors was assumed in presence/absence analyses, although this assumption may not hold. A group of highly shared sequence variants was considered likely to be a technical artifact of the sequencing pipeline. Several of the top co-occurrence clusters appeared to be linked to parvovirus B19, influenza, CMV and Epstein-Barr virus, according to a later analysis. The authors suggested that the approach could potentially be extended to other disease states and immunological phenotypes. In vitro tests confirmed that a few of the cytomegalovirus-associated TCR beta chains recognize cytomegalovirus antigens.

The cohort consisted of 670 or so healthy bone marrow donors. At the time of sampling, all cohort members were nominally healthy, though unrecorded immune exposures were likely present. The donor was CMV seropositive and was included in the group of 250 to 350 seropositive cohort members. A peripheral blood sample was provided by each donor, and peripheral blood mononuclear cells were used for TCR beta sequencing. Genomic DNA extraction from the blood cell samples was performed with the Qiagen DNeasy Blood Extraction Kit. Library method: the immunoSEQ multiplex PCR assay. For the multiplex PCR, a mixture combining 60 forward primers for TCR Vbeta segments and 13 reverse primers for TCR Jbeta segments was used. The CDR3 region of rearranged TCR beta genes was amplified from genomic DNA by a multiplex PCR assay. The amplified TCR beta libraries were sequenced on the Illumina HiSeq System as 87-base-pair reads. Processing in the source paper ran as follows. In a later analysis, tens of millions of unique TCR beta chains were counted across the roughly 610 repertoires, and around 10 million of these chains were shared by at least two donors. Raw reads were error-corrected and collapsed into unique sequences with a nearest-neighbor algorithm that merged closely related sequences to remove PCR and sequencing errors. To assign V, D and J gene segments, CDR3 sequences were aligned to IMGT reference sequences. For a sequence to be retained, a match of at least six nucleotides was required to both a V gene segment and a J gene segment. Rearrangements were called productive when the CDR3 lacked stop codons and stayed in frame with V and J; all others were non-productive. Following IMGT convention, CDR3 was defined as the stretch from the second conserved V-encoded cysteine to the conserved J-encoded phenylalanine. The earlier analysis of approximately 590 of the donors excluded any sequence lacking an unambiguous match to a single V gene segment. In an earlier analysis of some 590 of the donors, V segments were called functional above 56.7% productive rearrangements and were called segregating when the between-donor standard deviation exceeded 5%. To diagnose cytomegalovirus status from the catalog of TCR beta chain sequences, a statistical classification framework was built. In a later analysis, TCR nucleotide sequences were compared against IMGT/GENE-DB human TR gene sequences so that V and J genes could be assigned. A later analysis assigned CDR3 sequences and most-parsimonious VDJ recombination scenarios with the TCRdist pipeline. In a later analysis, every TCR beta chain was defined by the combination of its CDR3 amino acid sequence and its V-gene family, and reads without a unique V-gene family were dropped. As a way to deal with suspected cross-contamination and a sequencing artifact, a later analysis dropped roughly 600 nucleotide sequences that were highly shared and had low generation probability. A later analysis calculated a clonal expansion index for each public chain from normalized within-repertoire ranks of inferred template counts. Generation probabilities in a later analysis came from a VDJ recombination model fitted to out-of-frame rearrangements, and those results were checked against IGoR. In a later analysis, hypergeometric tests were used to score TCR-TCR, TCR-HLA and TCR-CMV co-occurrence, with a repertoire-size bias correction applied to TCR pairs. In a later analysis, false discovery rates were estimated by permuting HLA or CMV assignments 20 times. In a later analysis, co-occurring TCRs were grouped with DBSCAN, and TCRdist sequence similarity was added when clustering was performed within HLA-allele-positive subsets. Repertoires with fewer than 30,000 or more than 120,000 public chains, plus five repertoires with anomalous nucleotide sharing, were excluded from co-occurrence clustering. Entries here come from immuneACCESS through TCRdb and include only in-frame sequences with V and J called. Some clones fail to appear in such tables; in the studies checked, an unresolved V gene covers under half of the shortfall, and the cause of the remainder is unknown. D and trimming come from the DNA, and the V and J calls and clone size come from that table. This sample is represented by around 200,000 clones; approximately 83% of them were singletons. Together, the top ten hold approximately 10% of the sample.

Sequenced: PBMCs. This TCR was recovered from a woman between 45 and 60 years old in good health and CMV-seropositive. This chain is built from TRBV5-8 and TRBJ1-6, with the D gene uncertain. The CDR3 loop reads CASSLLTSSYNSPLHF. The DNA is TGTGCCAGCAGCTTGTTAACAAGCTCCTATAATTCACCCCTCCACTTT.